This TCR beta chain was sequenced in a study of neurological immune-mediated disorders. General study points: Clinical features showed no association with the multiple sclerosis repertoire cluster, and MRI features showed none either.

The V end was cut by 1 base, the J end by 4 bases, with 10 bases between. CDR1 and CDR2 (germline): DFQATT, SNEGSKA (reference sequence). The CDR3 consists of 13 residues. The authors produced cDNA by 5'RACE using 10-nucleotide random UMIs. In TCRdb, the 5' RACE reads were re-called with MiXCR into one record per CDR3 protein. Altogether 75,000 to 80,000 distinct CDR3 sequences are present, 4.5% to 6.5% being singletons, with the ten largest covering 2% to 2.5%. The sample holds a few counts of this clonotype. Its target is unknown. The source material was PBMCs. The chain couples TRBV20-1 to TRBJ2-5, with D maybe TRBD2 (6 bases). The origin of this receptor is a woman under 40 with multiple sclerosis. The CDR3 sequence is CSARAGVGETQYF. Written as DNA, the CDR3 is TGCAGTGCTAGAGCGGGGGTGGGAGAGACCCAGTACTTC.